The clone carrying this T cell receptor beta chain was observed a few times. Its target is not known. A patient was excluded if there was uncontrolled infection, other autoimmune disease, pregnancy or lactation. This record comes from a study of T cells in Graves' hyperthyroidism and ophthalmopathy. The V and J ends lost 5 bases and 0 bases respectively, with 17 bases between them. This CDR3 region has 17 residues. CDR1 is SEHNR, CDR2 FQNEAQ, per germline (reference sequence). RNA transcripts gave rise to amplified TCR beta CDR3 regions. The HTBI primer set drove a first-round RT-PCR of the TCR CDR3. TCRdb processed the multiplex PCR reads anew with MiXCR; each CDR3 protein has one entry. The sample records around 350,000 distinct CDR3 sequences, roughly 14% being singletons. Study conclusions and caveats: Expanded thyroid clonotypes (above 0.001) were mostly also found in blood. Before onset, by a median of around six months, the model predicted ophthalmopathy.

This chain joins TRBV7-9 and TRBJ1-3, with TRBD1 as a possible D gene (6 bases). The source is a woman between 25 and 40 years old with Graves' ophthalmopathy. The specimen sequenced was blood. DNA of the CDR3: TGTGCCAGCAGCCCACCGGCAGGGGCACTCTCTGGAAACACCATATATTTT. Its translation: CASSPPAGALSGNTIYF.